This is a list of T cell receptor beta chains from one sample in a study of graft-versus-host responses after intestinal transplantation. Clones were sequenced by immunoSEQ multiplex PCR, and TCRdb holds only the in-frame ones, with some missing. Of about 20,000 clones listed, approximately 79% are singletons. The specimen comprised ileum tissue, sampled about 21 days after intestinal transplant. These receptor sequences come from a human patient who received an intestinal transplant, so some T cells may come from the graft donor. CDR3s include the opening cysteine and the closing phenylalanine or tryptophan. Fields, in order: V gene, J gene, CDR3 protein.

V gene: TRBV6-6
J gene: TRBJ2-7
CDR3 protein: CASARGESNEQYF

V gene: TRBV7-9
J gene: TRBJ1-1
CDR3 protein: CASSLLGSRGGTEAFF

V gene: TRBV27
J gene: TRBJ1-2
CDR3 protein: CASRQQGYSYGYTF

V gene: TRBV6-6
J gene: TRBJ1-2
CDR3 protein: CASSYPGLYGYTF

V gene: TRBV19
J gene: TRBJ1-2
CDR3 protein: CASSIQTGAFYGYTF

V gene: TRBV7-3
J gene: TRBJ1-5
CDR3 protein: CASSLGGSQPQHF

V gene: TRBV4-1
J gene: TRBJ2-7
CDR3 protein: CASSQETSGGVEQYF

V gene: TRBV5-1
J gene: TRBJ2-1
CDR3 protein: CASSWGTGGHEQFF

V gene: TRBV5-1
J gene: TRBJ1-3
CDR3 protein: CASSPGTGRSGNTIYF

V gene: TRBV5-6
J gene: TRBJ2-1
CDR3 protein: CASHMTLGQDYNEQFF

V gene: TRBV5-1
J gene: TRBJ2-3
CDR3 protein: CASSPGLATDTQYF

V gene: TRBV27
J gene: TRBJ2-4
CDR3 protein: CASCTIQGSIQYF

V gene: TRBV11-2
J gene: TRBJ2-7
CDR3 protein: CASSRDWQSYEQYF

V gene: TRBV7-7
J gene: TRBJ1-2
CDR3 protein: CASSLHRQGSYGYTF

V gene: TRBV4-2
J gene: TRBJ2-3
CDR3 protein: CASSQGTSGRDPQYF

V gene: TRBV30
J gene: TRBJ1-1
CDR3 protein: CARDRLAEAFF

V gene: TRBV4-1
J gene: TRBJ2-7
CDR3 protein: CASSPEGTSGYEQYF